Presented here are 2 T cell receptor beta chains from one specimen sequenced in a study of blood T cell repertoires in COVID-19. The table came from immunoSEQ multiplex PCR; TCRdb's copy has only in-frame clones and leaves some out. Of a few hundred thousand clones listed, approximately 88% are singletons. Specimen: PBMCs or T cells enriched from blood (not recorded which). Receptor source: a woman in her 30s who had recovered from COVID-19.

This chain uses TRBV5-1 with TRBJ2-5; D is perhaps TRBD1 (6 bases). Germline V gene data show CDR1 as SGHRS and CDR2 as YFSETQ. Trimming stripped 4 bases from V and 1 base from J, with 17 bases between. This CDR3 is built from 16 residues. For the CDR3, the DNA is TGCGCCAGCAGCACGCCCCTCGGACAGATCCAAGAGACCCAGTACTTC. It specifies CASSTPLGQIQETQYF.

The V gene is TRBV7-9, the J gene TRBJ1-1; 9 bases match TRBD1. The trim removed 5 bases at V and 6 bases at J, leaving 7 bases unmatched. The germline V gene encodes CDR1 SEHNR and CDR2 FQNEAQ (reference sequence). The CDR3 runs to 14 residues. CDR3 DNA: TGTGCCAGCAGCAGGACAGGGGAAGAGGCTGAAGCTTTCTTT. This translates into CASSRTGEEAEAFF.